The clone carrying this T cell receptor (beta chain) showed up just a few times. Its target is not known. The table came from immunoSEQ multiplex PCR; TCRdb's copy has only in-frame clones and leaves some out. This sample has some 50,000 clones; 70% to 90% occur once, and the top ten carry nearly 0.7%. These data are taken from a study of OX40 agonist ivuxolimab in advanced cancers. Study conclusions and caveats: Antigen targets of the expanded peripheral T cells went undetermined. In CD8+ T cells, expanded clones were on average more numerous than in CD4+.

The source is an adult with an advanced solid tumor such as melanoma, head and neck, liver or kidney cancer. This material consisted of CD4+ or CD8+ T cells sorted from blood, taken in a trial of the OX40 agonist ivuxolimab.

The CDR3 DNA reads as TGTGCCAGCAGTGAGGACCAGGGGGGGGGTCGGCCCCAGCATTTT. Translating gives CASSEDQGGGRPQHF. This chain connects TRBV6-1 to TRBJ1-5, with TRBD1 identical over 7 bases. The length of the CDR3 is 15 residues. In germline, CDR1 is MNHNS, CDR2 SASEGT. Trimming removed 3 bases from V and 9 bases from J; junction bases left unmatched: 11.